This T cell receptor (beta chain) was sequenced during a study of cytomegalovirus exposure and HLA in healthy donors. Turning to the study itself: Across around 400 genotyped donors, over 70% landed in the Caucasian-associated ancestry cluster. Study observations and caveats: Through in vitro validation, three CMV-associated chains were shown to be specific for CMV antigens.

PCR employed 60 Vbeta and 13 Jbeta primers. Clones were read by immunoSEQ multiplex PCR, and TCRdb kept only the in-frame ones, dropping some. The table lists about 150,000 clones, 84% of them singletons. There are 14 residues in the CDR3. V was clipped by 2 bases and J by 5 bases, with 12 bases between them. Per germline, CDR1 MNHEY and CDR2 SVGAGI. In the case of this clone: Its antigen is not identified.

Sequencing was done on a sample of PBMCs. This TCR was sampled from a man aged 50 or older in good health and CMV-seropositive. The chain recombines TRBV6-5 with TRBJ1-1; possibly TRBD1 for D (6 bases). CDR3 region: CASSYGQGGTEAFF. The CDR3 nucleotides are TGTGCCAGCAGTTACGGGCAAGGGGGAACTGAAGCTTTCTTT.